One sample yielded the 2 T cell receptor beta chains listed below, sequenced in a study of identical twins. Via MiXCR, TCRdb re-called the 5' RACE reads, giving one row per CDR3 protein. The sample records approximately 490,000 distinct CDR3 sequences, around 24% being singletons. This sample also appeared in a second study, on yellow fever vaccine responses in identical twins.

The specimen was CD4+ T cells sorted from blood. The receptor set was obtained from a woman younger than 35 in good health.

This chain links TRBV5-1 with TRBJ2-2, with 8 nucleotides matching TRBD2. This CDR3 comprises 15 residues. The J segment lost 3 bases and the V segment lost 6 bases, leaving 7 bases of the junction unmatched. Germline values: CDR1 SGHRS, CDR2 YFSETQ. CDR3 in DNA: TGCGCCAGCAACATCCTCGGGGGGGACACCGGGGAGCTGTTTTTT. Translating it yields CASNILGGDTGELFF.

The CDR3 spells CASSWGLAGLGEQFF. The CDR3 DNA sequence: TGTGCCAGCTCATGGGGACTAGCGGGGCTTGGTGAGCAGTTCTTC. The chain links TRBV18 to TRBJ2-1, with 13 positions matching TRBD2. V dropped 5 bases and J dropped 9; count of bases not matched to a gene: 7. The CDR3 loop spans 15 amino acids. Germline assignment: CDR1 KGHSH and CDR2 LQKENI.